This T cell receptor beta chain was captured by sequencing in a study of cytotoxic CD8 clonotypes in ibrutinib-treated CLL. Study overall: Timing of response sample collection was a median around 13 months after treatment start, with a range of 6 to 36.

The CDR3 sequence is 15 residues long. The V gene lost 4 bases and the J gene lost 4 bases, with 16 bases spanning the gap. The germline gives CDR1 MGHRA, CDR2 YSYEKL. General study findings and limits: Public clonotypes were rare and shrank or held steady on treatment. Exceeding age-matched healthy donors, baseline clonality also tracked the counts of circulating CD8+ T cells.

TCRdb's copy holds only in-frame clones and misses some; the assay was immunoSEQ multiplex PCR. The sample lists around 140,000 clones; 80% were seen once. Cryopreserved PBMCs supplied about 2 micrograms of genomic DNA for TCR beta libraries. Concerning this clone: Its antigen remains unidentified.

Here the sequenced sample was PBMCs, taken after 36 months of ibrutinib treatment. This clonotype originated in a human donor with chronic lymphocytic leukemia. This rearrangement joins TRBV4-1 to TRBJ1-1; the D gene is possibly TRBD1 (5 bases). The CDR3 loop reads CASSPPGPGGTEAFF. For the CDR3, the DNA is TGCGCCAGCAGCCCCCCAGGGCCGGGAGGCACTGAAGCTTTCTTT.